This TCR beta chain was recovered during a study of cytomegalovirus exposure and HLA in healthy donors. Study-level findings and limits: Sequencing depth roughly uniform across donors was assumed in presence/absence analyses. Cytomegalovirus-associated TCR beta chains were listed, numbering under 200.

Germline values: CDR1 SGHNT, CDR2 YYREEE (reference sequence). The CDR3 sequence is 13 residues long. V was shortened by 4 bases and J by 0 bases, with 6 bases between the two germline ends. With regard to this clone: The antigen is undetermined.

Amplification used 60 Vbeta primers and 13 Jbeta primers. Clones were sequenced by immunoSEQ multiplex PCR, and TCRdb holds only the in-frame ones, with some missing. The table includes 100,000 to 150,000 clones, 74% detected once. The sequencing input was PBMCs. The gene calls are TRBV5-4 and TRBJ2-3; tentative D call: TRBD2 (5 bases). The origin of this receptor is a woman aged 45-65 years in good health and CMV-seropositive. CDR3 sequence: CASSPGSTDTQYF. As DNA, the CDR3 is TGTGCCAGCAGCCCGGGGAGCACAGATACGCAGTATTTT.